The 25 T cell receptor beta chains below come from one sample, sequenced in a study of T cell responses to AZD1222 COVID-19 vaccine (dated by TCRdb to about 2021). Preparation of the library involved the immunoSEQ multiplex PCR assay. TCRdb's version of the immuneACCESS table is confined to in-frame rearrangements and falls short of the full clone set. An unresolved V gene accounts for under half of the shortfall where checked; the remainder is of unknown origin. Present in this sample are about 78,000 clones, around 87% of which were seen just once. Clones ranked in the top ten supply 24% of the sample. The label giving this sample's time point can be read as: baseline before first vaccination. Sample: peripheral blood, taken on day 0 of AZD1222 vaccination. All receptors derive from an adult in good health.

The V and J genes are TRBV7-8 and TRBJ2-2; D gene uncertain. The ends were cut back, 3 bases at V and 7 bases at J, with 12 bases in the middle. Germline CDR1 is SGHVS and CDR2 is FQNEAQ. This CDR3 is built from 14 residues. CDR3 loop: CASSFRLAVGELFF. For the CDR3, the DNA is TGTGCCAGCAGCTTCCGACTTGCAGTCGGGGAGCTGTTTTTT.

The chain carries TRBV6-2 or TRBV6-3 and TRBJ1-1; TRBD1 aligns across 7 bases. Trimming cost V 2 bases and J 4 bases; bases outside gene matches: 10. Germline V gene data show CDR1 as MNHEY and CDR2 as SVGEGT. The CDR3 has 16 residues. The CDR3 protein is CASSYPQGRRGTEAFF. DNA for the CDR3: TGTGCCAGCAGTTACCCACAGGGGCGCCGCGGCACTGAAGCTTTCTTT.

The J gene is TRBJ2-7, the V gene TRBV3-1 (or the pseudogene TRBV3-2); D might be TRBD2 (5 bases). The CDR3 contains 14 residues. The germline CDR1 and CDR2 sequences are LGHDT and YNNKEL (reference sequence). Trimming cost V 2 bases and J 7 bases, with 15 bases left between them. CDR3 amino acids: CASSQQASLQEQYF. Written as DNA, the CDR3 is TGTGCCAGCAGCCAACAGGCTAGCTTGCAGGAGCAGTACTTC.

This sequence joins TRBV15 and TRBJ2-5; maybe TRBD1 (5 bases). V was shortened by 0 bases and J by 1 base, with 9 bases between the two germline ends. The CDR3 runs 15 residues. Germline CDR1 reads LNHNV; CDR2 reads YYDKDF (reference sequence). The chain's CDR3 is CATSRDLTVQETQYF. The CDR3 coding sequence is TGTGCCACCAGCAGAGATCTGACAGTCCAAGAGACCCAGTACTTC.

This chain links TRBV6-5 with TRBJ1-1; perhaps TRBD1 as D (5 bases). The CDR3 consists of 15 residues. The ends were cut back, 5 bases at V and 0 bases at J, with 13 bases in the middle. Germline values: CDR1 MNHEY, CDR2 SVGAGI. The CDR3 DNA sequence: TGTGCCAGCAGTCCAGAGGGGCAGCTGAACACTGAAGCTTTCTTT. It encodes CASSPEGQLNTEAFF.

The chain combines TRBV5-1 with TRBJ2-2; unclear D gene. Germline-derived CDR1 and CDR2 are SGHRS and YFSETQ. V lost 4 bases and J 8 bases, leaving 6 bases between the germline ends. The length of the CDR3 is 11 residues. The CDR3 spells CASSPGGELFF. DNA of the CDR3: TGCGCCAGCAGCCCCGGGGGGGAGCTGTTTTTT.

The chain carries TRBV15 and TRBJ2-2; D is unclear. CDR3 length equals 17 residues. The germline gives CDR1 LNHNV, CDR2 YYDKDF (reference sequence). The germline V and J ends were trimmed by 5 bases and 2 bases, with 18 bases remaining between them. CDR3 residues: CATSSLGERPNTGELFF. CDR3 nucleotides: TGTGCCACCAGCTCGCTGGGTGAAAGACCTAACACCGGGGAGCTGTTTTTT.

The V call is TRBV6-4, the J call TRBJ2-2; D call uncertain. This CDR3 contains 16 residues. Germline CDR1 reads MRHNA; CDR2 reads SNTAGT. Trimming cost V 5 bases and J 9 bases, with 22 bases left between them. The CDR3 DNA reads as TGTGCCAGCAGTCCTTCAGGAGCGACCGGAGTCAGGGAGCTGTTTTTT. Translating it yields CASSPSGATGVRELFF.

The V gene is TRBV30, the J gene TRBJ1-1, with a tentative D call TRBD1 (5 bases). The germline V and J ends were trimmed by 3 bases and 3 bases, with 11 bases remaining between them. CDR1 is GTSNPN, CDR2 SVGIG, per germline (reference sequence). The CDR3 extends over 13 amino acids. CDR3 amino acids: CAWSAQGDTEAFF. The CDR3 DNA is TGTGCCTGGAGCGCTCAGGGAGACACTGAAGCTTTCTTT.

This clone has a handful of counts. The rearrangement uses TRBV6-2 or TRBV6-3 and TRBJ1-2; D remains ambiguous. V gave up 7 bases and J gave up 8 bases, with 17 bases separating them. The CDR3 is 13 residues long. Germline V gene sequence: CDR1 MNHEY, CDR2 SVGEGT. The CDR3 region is CASNPAVLRGYTF. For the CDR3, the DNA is TGTGCCAGCAACCCAGCCGTCCTAAGGGGCTACACCTTC.

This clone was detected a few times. The CDR3 loop is CASSSGHLNTGELFF. CDR3 in DNA: TGCGCCAGCAGCTCGGGACACCTGAACACCGGGGAGCTGTTTTTT. The chain is built from TRBV5-1 and TRBJ2-2, with a tentative D call TRBD1 (6 bases). The CDR3 totals 15 residues. Germline CDR1 reads SGHRS; CDR2 reads YFSETQ. V was clipped by 3 bases and J by 1 base, with 10 bases between them.

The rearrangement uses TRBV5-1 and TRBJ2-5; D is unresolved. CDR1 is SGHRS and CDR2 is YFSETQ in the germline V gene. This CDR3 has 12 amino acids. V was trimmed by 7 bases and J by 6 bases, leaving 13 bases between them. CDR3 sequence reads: CASVGNTKTQYF. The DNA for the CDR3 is TGCGCCAGCGTAGGAAATACGAAGACCCAGTACTTC.

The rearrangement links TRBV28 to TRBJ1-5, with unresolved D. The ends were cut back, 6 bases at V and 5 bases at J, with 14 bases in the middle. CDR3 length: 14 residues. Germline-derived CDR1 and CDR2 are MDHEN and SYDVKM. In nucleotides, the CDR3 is TGTGCCAGCAGCCGTGGTAGTGTGCATCAGCCCCAGCATTTT. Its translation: CASSRGSVHQPQHF. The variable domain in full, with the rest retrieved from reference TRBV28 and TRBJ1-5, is DVKVTQSSRYLVKRTGEKVFLECVQDMDHENMFWYRQDPGLGLRLIYFSYDVKMKEKGDIPEGYSVSREKKERFSLILESASTNQTSMYLCASSRGSVHQPQHFGDGTRLSIL.

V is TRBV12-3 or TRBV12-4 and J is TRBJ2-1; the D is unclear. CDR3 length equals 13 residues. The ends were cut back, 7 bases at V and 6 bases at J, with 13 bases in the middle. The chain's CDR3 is CASTLPGVNEQFF. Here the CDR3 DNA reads TGTGCCAGCACCCTGCCCGGTGTCAATGAGCAGTTCTTC.

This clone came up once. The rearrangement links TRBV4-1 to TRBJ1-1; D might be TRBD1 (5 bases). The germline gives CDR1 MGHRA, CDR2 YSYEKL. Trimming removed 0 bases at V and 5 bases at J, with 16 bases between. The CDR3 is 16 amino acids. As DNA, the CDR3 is TGCGCCAGCAGCCAAGAGGGGGAGACAAGACGGACTGAAGCTTTCTTT. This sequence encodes CASSQEGETRRTEAFF.

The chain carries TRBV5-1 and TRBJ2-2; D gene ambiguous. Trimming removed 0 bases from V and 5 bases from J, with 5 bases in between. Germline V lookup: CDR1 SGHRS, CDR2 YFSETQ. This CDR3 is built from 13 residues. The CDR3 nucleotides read TGCGCCAGCAGCTTGGTTCTGACCGGGGAGCTGTTTTTT. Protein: CASSLVLTGELFF.

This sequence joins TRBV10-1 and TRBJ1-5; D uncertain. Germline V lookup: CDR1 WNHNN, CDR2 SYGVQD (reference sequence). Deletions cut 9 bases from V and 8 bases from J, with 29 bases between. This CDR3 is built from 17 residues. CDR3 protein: CARERPPSGRPGKPQHF. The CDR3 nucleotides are TGCGCCAGGGAAAGACCCCCTAGTGGACGGCCGGGGAAGCCCCAGCATTTT.

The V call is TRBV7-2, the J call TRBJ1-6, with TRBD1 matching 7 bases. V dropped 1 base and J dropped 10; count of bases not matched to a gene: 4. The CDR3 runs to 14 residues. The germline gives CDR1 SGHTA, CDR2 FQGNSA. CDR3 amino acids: CASSLGQGRSPLHF. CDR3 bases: TGTGCCAGCAGCTTAGGACAGGGACGGTCACCCCTCCACTTT.

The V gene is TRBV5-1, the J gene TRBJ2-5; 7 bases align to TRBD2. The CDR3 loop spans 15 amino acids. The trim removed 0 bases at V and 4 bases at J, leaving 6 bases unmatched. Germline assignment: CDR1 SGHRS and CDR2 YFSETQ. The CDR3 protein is CASSLAGLVLETQYF. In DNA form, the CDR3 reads TGCGCCAGCAGCTTGGCAGGACTAGTGTTAGAGACCCAGTACTTC.

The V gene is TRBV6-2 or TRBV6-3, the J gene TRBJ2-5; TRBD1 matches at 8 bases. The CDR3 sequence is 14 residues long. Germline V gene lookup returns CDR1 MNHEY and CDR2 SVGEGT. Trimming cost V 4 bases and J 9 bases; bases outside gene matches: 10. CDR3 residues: CASSSRTGLISQYF. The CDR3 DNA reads TGTGCCAGCAGTTCCCGGACAGGGTTGATTTCCCAGTACTTC.

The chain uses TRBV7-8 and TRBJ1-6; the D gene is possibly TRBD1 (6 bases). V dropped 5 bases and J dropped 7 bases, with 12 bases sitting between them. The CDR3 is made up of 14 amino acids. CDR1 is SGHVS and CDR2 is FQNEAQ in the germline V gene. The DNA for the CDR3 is TGTGCCAGCAGCCAAGACAGGTTCAATTCACCCCTCCACTTT. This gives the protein CASSQDRFNSPLHF.

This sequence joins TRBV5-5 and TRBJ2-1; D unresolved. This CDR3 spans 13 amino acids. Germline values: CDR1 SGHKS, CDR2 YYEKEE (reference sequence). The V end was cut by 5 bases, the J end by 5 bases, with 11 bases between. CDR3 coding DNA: TGTGCCAGCAGAGATACAGTGGACAATGAGCAGTTCTTC. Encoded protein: CASRDTVDNEQFF.

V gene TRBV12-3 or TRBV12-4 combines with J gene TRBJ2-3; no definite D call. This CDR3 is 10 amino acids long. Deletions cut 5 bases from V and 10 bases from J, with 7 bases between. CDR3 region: CASSPAPQYF. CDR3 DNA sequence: TGTGCCAGCAGTCCCGCCCCGCAGTATTTT.

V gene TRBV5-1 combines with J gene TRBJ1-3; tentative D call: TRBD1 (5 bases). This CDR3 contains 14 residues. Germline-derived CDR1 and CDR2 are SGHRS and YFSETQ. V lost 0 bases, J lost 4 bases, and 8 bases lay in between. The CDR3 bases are TGCGCCAGCAGCTTGGAAGGGGTGGGAAACACCATATATTTT. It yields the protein CASSLEGVGNTIYF.

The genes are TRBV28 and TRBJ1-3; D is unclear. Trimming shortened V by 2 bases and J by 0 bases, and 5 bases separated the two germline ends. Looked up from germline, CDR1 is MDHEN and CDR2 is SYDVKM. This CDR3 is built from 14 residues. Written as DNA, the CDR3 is TGTGCCAGCAGTTTAAGGGTCTCTGGAAACACCATATATTTT. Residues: CASSLRVSGNTIYF.